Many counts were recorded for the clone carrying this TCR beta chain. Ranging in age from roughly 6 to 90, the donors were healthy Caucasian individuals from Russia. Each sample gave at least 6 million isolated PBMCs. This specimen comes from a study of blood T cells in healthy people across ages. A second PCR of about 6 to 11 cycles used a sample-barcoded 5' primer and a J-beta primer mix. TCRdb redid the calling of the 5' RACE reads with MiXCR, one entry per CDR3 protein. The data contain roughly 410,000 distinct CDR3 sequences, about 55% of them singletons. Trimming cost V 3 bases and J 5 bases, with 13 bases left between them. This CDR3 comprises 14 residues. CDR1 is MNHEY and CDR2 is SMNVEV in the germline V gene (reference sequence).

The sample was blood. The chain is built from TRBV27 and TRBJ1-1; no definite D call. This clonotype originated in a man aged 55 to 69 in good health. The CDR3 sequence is CASSFSRFGTEAFF. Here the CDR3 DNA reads TGTGCCAGCAGTTTTAGCCGGTTTGGGACTGAAGCTTTCTTT.